Listed below are T cell receptor beta chains from one sample, sequenced in a study of OX40 agonist ivuxolimab in advanced cancers. Assay used: immunoSEQ multiplex PCR; TCRdb lists only in-frame clones, some missing. The table lists about 35,000 clones, around 70% of them singletons. The sequencing used CD4+ or CD8+ T cells sorted from blood, collected in a trial of the OX40 agonist ivuxolimab. Receptors originate from an adult with an advanced solid tumor such as melanoma, head and neck, liver or kidney cancer. CDR3s include the opening cysteine and the closing phenylalanine or tryptophan. A D gene is named only where the DNA matches it firmly. Where a row states a size, it is once, few, many or the class of an expanded clone; other rows omit it.

v_gene	abundance	j_gene	d_gene	CDR3nt	CDR3aa
TRBV10-3	.	TRBJ2-6	.	TGTGCCATCAGTAGGCAGGTGATCTCTGGGGCCAACGTCCTGACTTTC	CAISRQVISGANVLTF
TRBV5-1	once	TRBJ2-1	TRBD2	TGCGCCAGCAGCCCCTGGACTAGCGGGGGGGCGGGTGAGCAGTTCTTC	CASSPWTSGGAGEQFF
TRBV18	.	TRBJ2-3	.	TGTGCCAGCTCTTACGCTGCAGATACGCAGTATTTT	CASSYAADTQYF
TRBV6-6	medium-sized	TRBJ1-2	.	TGTGCCAGCAGTTACATGTGGTCGGACTTTGGCTACACCTTC	CASSYMWSDFGYTF
TRBV9	few	TRBJ1-2	.	TGTGCCAGCAGCGAAGGACATGGGTATGGCTACACCTTC	CASSEGHGYGYTF
TRBV6-1	.	TRBJ1-3	.	TGTGCCAGCATCAGGGACATCTCTGGAAACACCATATATTTT	CASIRDISGNTIYF
TRBV30	.	TRBJ1-3	.	TGTGCCTGGAGAGGGCTGGATTTGGCTGGAAACACCATATATTTT	CAWRGLDLAGNTIYF
TRBV6-6	.	TRBJ2-7	TRBD1	TGTGCCAGCAGACAAGACAGGGTGGGCGAGCAGTACTTC	CASRQDRVGEQYF
TRBV6-1	.	TRBJ2-3	.	TGTGCCAGCAGTGAACAGGGGTATGGAGCAGATACGCAGTATTTT	CASSEQGYGADTQYF
TRBV5-1	.	TRBJ2-2	TRBD2	TGCGCCAGCAGCTTGGGACTAGCGGGGGGGCGTGGCACCGGGGAGCTGTTTTTT	CASSLGLAGGRGTGELFF
TRBV7-2	.	TRBJ2-6	.	TGTGCCAGCAGCTTACCCCTGACTGGGGCCAACGTCCTGACTTTC	CASSLPLTGANVLTF
TRBV5-1	.	TRBJ2-5	.	TGCGCCAGCAGCCTGGGCCTACAAGAGACCCAGTACTTC	CASSLGLQETQYF
TRBV9	.	TRBJ1-1	.	TGTGCCAGCAGCCCCGACGGGGGGCGGAATACTTTCTTT	CASSPDGGRNTFF
TRBV11-1	.	TRBJ2-1	.	TGTGCCAGCAGCTTGATTAGTCCAAATGAGCAGTTCTTC	CASSLISPNEQFF
TRBV5-6	few	TRBJ2-5	.	TGTGCCAGCAGCTTAATGGGGAGGGGGGGTCCCCAAGAGACCCAGTACTTC	CASSLMGRGGPQETQYF
TRBV11-2	few	TRBJ2-1	.	TGTGCCAGCACAAGCCCTTCCTTACGCAATGAGCAGTTCTTC	CASTSPSLRNEQFF
TRBV10-1	.	TRBJ1-1	.	TGCGCCAGCAGTGAGGGGGGACTGAACACTGAAGCTTTCTTT	CASSEGGLNTEAFF
TRBV5-1	.	TRBJ1-1	.	TGCGCCAGCAGCTTGGCCGGGGGGGCACACACTGAAGCTTTCTTT	CASSLAGGAHTEAFF
TRBV11-3	once	TRBJ1-2	TRBD1	TGTGCCACGACAGGGGAGGTCTATGGCTACACCTTC	CATTGEVYGYTF
TRBV6-6	.	TRBJ2-2	.	TGTGCCAGCAGTTACTCGATTGATACCGGGGAGCTGTTTTTT	CASSYSIDTGELFF
TRBV27	once	TRBJ2-7	.	TGTGCCAGCAGTCTACACTGGACGGGCGACTACGAGCAGTACTTC	CASSLHWTGDYEQYF
TRBV19	once	TRBJ1-1	.	TGTGCCAGTAGTACAGGGGTTACTGAAGCTTTCTTT	CASSTGVTEAFF
TRBV29-1	.	TRBJ2-1	TRBD1	TGCAGCGTTGCCAAAAAGGGACAGTACAATGAGCAGTTCTTC	CSVAKKGQYNEQFF
TRBV5-1	few	TRBJ1-4	.	TGCGCCAGCAGCTTTGGGGGGCTTAATGAAAAACTGTTTTTT	CASSFGGLNEKLFF
TRBV7-3	.	TRBJ1-1	.	TGTGCCAGCAGCCTAGGGATCAAGGGGAACACTGAAGCTTTCTTT	CASSLGIKGNTEAFF
TRBV5-1	.	TRBJ2-7	TRBD1	TGCGCCAGCAGCTTTGACAGGGGATCCTACGAGCAGTACTTC	CASSFDRGSYEQYF
TRBV19	.	TRBJ1-4	TRBD1	TGTGCCAGTAGTACCCTCTACAGGGGGCGTGATGAAAAACTGTTTTTT	CASSTLYRGRDEKLFF
TRBV30	few	TRBJ1-2	.	TGTGCCTGGAGTGTATCGACAGGACCACATGGCTACACCTTC	CAWSVSTGPHGYTF